Listed below are T cell receptor beta chains from one sample, sequenced in a study of blood T cells in healthy people across ages. MiXCR, applied by TCRdb to the 5' RACE reads, yields one record per CDR3 protein. The sample carries hundreds of thousands of distinct CDR3 sequences, around 46% recorded once. Material: blood. These receptors came from a man aged 25-40 years in good health. The CDR3 runs from the conserved cysteine through the conserved F or W. Each record gives: J gene, D gene, clone size, V gene, CDR3 protein, CDR3 DNA. D genes are given only for firm matches. For some rows the clone size is stated as once, few or many, or as a class when expanded; others skip it.

>TRBJ2-5|-|-|TRBV6-5
CASSHLGQSQETQYF
TGTGCCAGCAGTCACCTTGGACAGTCGCAAGAGACCCAGTACTTC
>TRBJ2-7|-|-|TRBV9
CASSPTGSGYYEQYF
TGTGCCAGCAGCCCCACAGGTAGTGGGTACTACGAGCAGTACTTC
>TRBJ2-3|TRBD1|-|TRBV24-1
CATRKTGLTDTQYF
TGTGCCACCCGAAAGACAGGGCTCACAGATACGCAGTATTTT
>TRBJ1-4|-|few|TRBV5-1
CASSRDTTNEKLFF
TGCGCCAGCAGTCGGGACACAACTAATGAAAAACTGTTTTTT
>TRBJ2-1|TRBD2|-|TRBV12-3/TRBV12-4
CASSFWGGGYNEQFF
TGTGCCAGCAGTTTTTGGGGCGGGGGGTACAATGAGCAGTTCTTC
>TRBJ2-5|TRBD1|-|TRBV12-3/TRBV12-4
CASSLGELGQGQETQYF
TGTGCCAGCAGTTTAGGTGAATTGGGACAGGGGCAAGAGACCCAGTACTTC
>TRBJ1-4|TRBD1|-|TRBV5-1
CASSLTGTTNEKLFF
TGCGCCAGCAGTCTGACAGGGACAACTAATGAAAAACTGTTTTTT
>TRBJ2-3|-|-|TRBV12-3/TRBV12-4
CAISDRLISTDTQYF
TGTGCCATTTCGGACCGACTGATTAGCACAGATACGCAGTATTTT
>TRBJ2-7|TRBD1|-|TRBV6-5
CASRQGTLSYEQYF
TGTGCCAGCAGACAGGGGACCCTCTCCTACGAGCAGTACTTC
>TRBJ1-2|-|-|TRBV30
CAWTAGYGYTF
TGTGCCTGGACCGCGGGGTATGGCTACACCTTC
>TRBJ2-4|-|-|TRBV16
CAILQGAKNIQYF
TGTGCCATCCTGCAGGGGGCCAAAAACATTCAGTACTTC
>TRBJ2-4|TRBD2|few|TRBV3-1
CASSQPSGVAKNIQYF
TGTGCCAGCAGCCAACCTAGCGGGGTAGCCAAAAACATTCAGTACTTC
>TRBJ2-5|-|-|TRBV7-2
CASSLGGSQESQYF
TGTGCCAGCAGCTTAGGCGGCAGTCAAGAGTCCCAGTACTTC
>TRBJ2-7|TRBD2|-|TRBV20-1
CSARGLAGGYEQYF
TGCAGTGCTAGAGGACTAGCGGGGGGCTACGAGCAGTACTTC
>TRBJ2-3|-|few|TRBV11-2
CASSLDVGGNTQYF
TGTGCCAGCAGCTTAGACGTTGGTGGAAATACGCAGTATTTT
>TRBJ2-7|TRBD1|-|TRBV6-6
CASSQPGQGDYEQYF
TGTGCCAGCAGTCAGCCGGGACAGGGGGACTACGAGCAGTACTTC
>TRBJ2-4|-|many|TRBV11-3
CASSFGNIQYF
TGTGCCAGCAGCTTTGGGAACATTCAGTACTTC